The 30 T cell receptor beta chains below all came from one sample that was sequenced in a study of blood T cells in healthy people across ages (dated by TCRdb to between 2014 and 2016). The library was built by means of 5' RACE. The listed sequencing device is Illumina HiSeq 2500. A second roughly 7 to 11 cycle PCR used a sample-barcoded 5' primer and a J-beta primer mix. TCRdb trimmed the raw reads at Q25, called clones with MiXCR and kept productive beta chains. Rows are unified per CDR3 protein, each entry keeping the most common DNA and genes. This sample lists about 1,600,000 distinct CDR3 sequences; around 42% were detected once. Jointly, the top ten make up 7.9% of the sample. Source material: blood. These receptors were obtained from a woman between 18 and 29 years old in good health.

V usage is TRBV2 and J usage is TRBJ2-5; D possibly corresponds to TRBD2 (6 bases). Germline loops: CDR1 SNHLY, CDR2 FYNNEI. V lost 1 base to trimming and J lost 11 bases, with 11 bases between them. The CDR3 is 12 amino acids. CDR3 protein: CASSEGGRQQYF. CDR3 sequence (DNA): TGTGCCAGCAGTGAAGGGGGGAGGCAGCAGTACTTC.

This clonotype came up a few times. The chain combines TRBV20-1 with TRBJ2-5; 10 nucleotides agree with TRBD2. This CDR3 has 16 amino acids. The germline CDR1 and CDR2 sequences are DFQATT and SNEGSKA (reference sequence). V was pared by 2 bases and J by 2 bases, with 8 bases of the junction left unmatched. This CDR3 reads CSARPLLAGAQETQYF. CDR3 bases: TGCAGTGCTAGACCACTTCTAGCGGGGGCTCAAGAGACCCAGTACTTC.

The chain links TRBV20-1 to TRBJ2-3; no clear D. The CDR3 contains 17 residues. The V gene's germline CDR1 is DFQATT and CDR2 SNEGSKA (reference sequence). Between the trimmed V and J ends, which lost 0 bases and 5 bases, there was a span of 21 bases. The CDR3 nucleotides are TGCAGTGCTAGAGATCTCAAGTCAATTCGAGCAGGAGATACGCAGTATTTT. This gives the protein CSARDLKSIRAGDTQYF.

This clonotype occurred many times. The rearrangement joins TRBV20-1 to TRBJ2-1; no reliable D call. This CDR3 comprises 13 residues. Germline V gives CDR1 DFQATT, CDR2 SNEGSKA (reference sequence). The germline V and J ends were trimmed by 1 base and 4 bases, with 8 bases remaining between them. The CDR3 sequence: CSARVGSYNEQFF. In DNA, the CDR3 is TGCAGTGCTAGAGTGGGCTCTTACAATGAGCAGTTCTTC.

This clonotype was picked up a small number of times. The V and J genes are TRBV5-1 and TRBJ2-5, with D tentatively TRBD1 (6 bases). This CDR3 has 13 amino acids. CDR1 is SGHRS, CDR2 YFSETQ, per germline. The germline V and J ends were trimmed by 3 bases and 5 bases, with 11 bases remaining between them. The CDR3 loop is CASSYRVGETQYF. The CDR3 DNA reads as TGCGCCAGCAGCTACAGGGTTGGGGAGACCCAGTACTTC.

For this clonotype: Compared with germline, one end of the junction differs, possibly owing to a read error. The chain employs TRBV7-9 and TRBJ2-2; TRBD1 might be the D (5 bases). The CDR3 is made up of 14 amino acids. Per germline, CDR1 SEHNR and CDR2 FQNEAQ (reference sequence). As DNA, the CDR3 is TGTGCCAGCAGCCCCCCCGACAGCACCTGGGAGCTGTTTTTT. This gives the protein CASSPPDSTWELFF.

This clonotype was seen a few times. A single base separates this from a much larger clone, so it may be a read error. The chain links TRBV7-9 to TRBJ2-5; 9 nucleotides agree with TRBD2. There are 15 residues in the CDR3. V dropped 1 base and J dropped 11; count of bases not matched to a gene: 11. Germline V gene sequence: CDR1 SEHNR, CDR2 FQNEAQ (reference sequence). CDR3 residues: CASSLGLADNNEQYF. The DNA for the CDR3 is TGTGCCAGCAGCTTAGGACTAGCGGACAACAATGAGCAGTACTTC.

This sequence joins TRBV3-1 and TRBJ2-3, with 7 bases that match TRBD1. V dropped 4 bases and J dropped 4; count of bases not matched to a gene: 5. The length of the CDR3 is 14 residues. Germline-derived CDR1 and CDR2 are LGHDT and YNNKEL (reference sequence). The CDR3 here is CASSPSQGADTQYF. CDR3 nucleotide sequence: TGTGCCAGCAGCCCCAGTCAGGGGGCAGATACGCAGTATTTT.

In this sample, this clonotype turned up a few times. This chain uses TRBV7-8 with TRBJ1-5; 8 nucleotides agree with TRBD1. Per germline, CDR1 SGHVS and CDR2 FQNEAQ. The CDR3 consists of 16 residues. The J segment lost 7 bases and the V segment lost 5 bases, leaving 13 bases of the junction unmatched. The CDR3 nucleotides read TGTGCCAGCAGCGTAACCCTCGGGACAGGTCACCAGCCCCAGCATTTT. Residues: CASSVTLGTGHQPQHF.

This clonotype turned up a few times. The rearrangement joins TRBV5-1 to TRBJ1-2; TRBD1 might be the D (6 bases). The V gene's germline CDR1 is SGHRS and CDR2 YFSETQ. The CDR3 loop spans 15 amino acids. Trimming took 4 bases from V and 6 from J, leaving 19 bases between them. The DNA for the CDR3 is TGCGCCAGCAGCGAAGGAGGGCAGGGGACCCATGGCTACACCTTC. This sequence encodes CASSEGGQGTHGYTF.

The chain joins TRBV5-1 to TRBJ2-1; D is unresolved. In germline, CDR1 is SGHRS, CDR2 YFSETQ. V was trimmed by 0 bases and J by 8 bases, leaving 12 bases between them. The CDR3 is 14 amino acids. This CDR3 reads CASSLASWPDEQFF. In DNA form, the CDR3 reads TGCGCCAGCAGCTTGGCCTCGTGGCCGGATGAGCAGTTCTTC.

The J gene is TRBJ2-3, the V gene TRBV12-3 or TRBV12-4; the match to TRBD2 covers 11 bases. This CDR3 contains 16 residues. J was trimmed by 4 bases and V by 6 bases; bases with no gene match: 9. DNA of the CDR3: TGTGCCAGCAGCGTGACTAGCGGGGTGCGCGCAGATACGCAGTATTTT. It is translated as CASSVTSGVRADTQYF.

The chain recombines TRBV6-1 with TRBJ1-3; D gene ambiguous. The length of the CDR3 is 16 residues. V lost 1 base, J lost 0 bases, and 10 bases lay in between. The V gene's germline CDR1 is MNHNS and CDR2 SASEGT. CDR3 loop: CASSEGPSTSGNTIYF. CDR3 DNA sequence: TGTGCCAGCAGTGAAGGGCCGTCTACCTCTGGAAACACCATATATTTT.

This clonotype was seen more than once but under ten times. The chain recombines TRBV5-5 with TRBJ1-4; no definite D call. Germline values: CDR1 SGHKS, CDR2 YYEKEE (reference sequence). This CDR3 region has 17 residues. Trimming left V 5 bases short and J 3 bases short, with 20 bases between. In DNA, the CDR3 is TGTGCCAGCAGGGGGTCGGCAGGCCCCAGCCCTAATGAAAAACTGTTTTTT. Translation gives CASRGSAGPSPNEKLFF.

This chain connects TRBV21-1 to TRBJ1-2; the table calls TRBD1, which could not be checked here. TRBV21-1 is a listed pseudogene. This CDR3 has 18 amino acids. This CDR3 is CASSTQSSLDRGRSAYTF. Here the CDR3 DNA reads TGTGCCAGCAGCACTCAAAGCAGCCTCGACAGGGGGCGGAGTGCCTACACCTTC.

This sequence joins TRBV29-1 and TRBJ1-1; D is unresolved. The CDR3 sequence is 12 residues long. Germline assignment: CDR1 SQVTM and CDR2 ANQGSEA. V was shortened by 7 bases and J by 1 base, with 10 bases between the two germline ends. The chain's CDR3 is CSAGLWNTEAFF. The CDR3 DNA follows: TGCAGCGCCGGACTGTGGAACACTGAAGCTTTCTTT.

This clonotype was observed a few times. CDR3 in DNA: TGTGCCAGCAGCCAAGAGGGCATATCGGGGGGCGGATCCCTCGAGCAGTACTTC. This gives the protein CASSQEGISGGGSLEQYF. The chain couples TRBV3-1 to TRBJ2-7; D may be TRBD2 (7 bases). V lost 0 bases and J lost 6, with 24 bases in between. Germline V lookup: CDR1 LGHDT, CDR2 YNNKEL (reference sequence). CDR3 length equals 18 residues.

The V gene is TRBV6-6, the J gene TRBJ2-3; possible D gene TRBD2, 5 bases. The CDR3 has 16 residues. Per germline, CDR1 MNHNY and CDR2 SVGAGI (reference sequence). V dropped 6 bases and J dropped 0 bases, with 16 bases sitting between them. For the CDR3, the DNA is TGTGCCAGCAGCAACGGTGGCCAGCGGAGCACAGATACGCAGTATTTT. This codes for CASSNGGQRSTDTQYF.

The CDR3 here is CASSRSGYLYEQYF. CDR3 nucleotide sequence: TGTGCCAGCAGTCGAAGTGGCTATCTCTACGAGCAGTACTTC. The rearrangement joins TRBV25-1 to TRBJ2-7; D call uncertain. The CDR3 extends over 14 amino acids. Trimming left V 5 bases short and J 3 bases short, with 14 bases between. Germline V gives CDR1 MGHDK, CDR2 SYGVNS.

This clonotype has a handful of counts. The chain is built from TRBV20-1 and TRBJ2-7; D call uncertain. Germline V gene data show CDR1 as DFQATT and CDR2 as SNEGSKA (reference sequence). Trimming pared 3 bases from V and 6 bases from J, leaving 18 bases between. This CDR3 contains 14 residues. The CDR3 region has the DNA TGCAGTGCTAGGACTTCTTTAGATTGGGGCGAGCAGTACTTC. It is translated as CSARTSLDWGEQYF.

The chain combines TRBV12-3 or TRBV12-4 with TRBJ1-6; 7 bases are a match to TRBD1. The CDR3 has 14 residues. The J segment lost 10 bases and the V segment lost 8 bases, leaving 11 bases of the junction unmatched. CDR3 in amino acids: CASGSPGGRSPLHF. For the CDR3, the DNA is TGTGCCAGCGGATCCCCAGGGGGAAGGTCACCCCTCCACTTT.

The V gene is TRBV30, the J gene TRBJ2-1; possibly TRBD2 for D (6 bases). The CDR3 covers 15 residues. Germline V gene sequence: CDR1 GTSNPN, CDR2 SVGIG (reference sequence). Trimming removed 4 bases at V and 0 bases at J, with 13 bases between. The CDR3 DNA follows: TGTGCCTGGAATCTAGCGCTAAGCTCCTACAATGAGCAGTTCTTC. Its protein is CAWNLALSSYNEQFF.

V gene TRBV29-1 combines with J gene TRBJ2-3; D possibly corresponds to TRBD2 (5 bases). Germline lookup yields CDR1 SQVTM and CDR2 ANQGSEA. The CDR3 totals 14 residues. Trimming cost V 7 bases and J 4 bases, with 18 bases left between them. The CDR3 sequence is CSAIRDPLPDTQYF. The DNA of the CDR3 is TGCAGCGCAATCCGGGATCCACTACCAGATACGCAGTATTTT.

On this clonotype: It may be a read error: a sequence one base away is much more abundant. This chain uses TRBV9 with TRBJ2-1; possible D gene TRBD2, 6 bases. From germline, CDR1 is SGDLS and CDR2 YYNGEE. CDR3 length equals 14 residues. The V and J ends lost 0 bases and 10 bases respectively, with 14 bases between them. Here the CDR3 DNA reads TGTGCCAGCAGCGTAGACCTAGCGACCTACGAGCAGTTCTTC. Translation gives CASSVDLATYEQFF.

The chain is built from TRBV2 and TRBJ2-5, with D possibly being TRBD2 (6 bases). The V and J ends lost 8 bases and 10 bases respectively, with 20 bases between them. The CDR3 totals 13 residues. Germline V gene lookup returns CDR1 SNHLY and CDR2 FYNNEI. Here the CDR3 reads CASGGTPEDGQYF. In DNA form, the CDR3 reads TGTGCCAGCGGAGGGACTCCCGAGGATGGCCAGTACTTC.

This clonotype showed up just a few times. The V call is TRBV6-5, the J call TRBJ1-2; 9 nucleotides match TRBD1. Germline V lookup: CDR1 MNHEY, CDR2 SVGAGI. This CDR3 has 14 residues. The V gene end was trimmed by 7 bases and the J gene end by 6 bases; junction bases not matched to a gene: 9. The CDR3 sequence is CASTVAGTGNGYTF. The CDR3, as DNA: TGTGCCAGCACCGTGGCAGGGACAGGGAATGGCTACACCTTC.

This clonotype came up once. This sequence joins TRBV5-8 and TRBJ2-1; TRBD2 matches 8 bases. This CDR3 is 13 amino acids long. The junction had 6 bases not matched to a gene; V was cut back by 4 bases and J by 9 bases. Germline V gene sequence: CDR1 SGHTS, CDR2 YDEGEE. In DNA form, the CDR3 reads TGTGCCAGCAGCCTACGAGCGGGAGTTGAGCAGTTCTTC. The encoded protein is CASSLRAGVEQFF.

The rearrangement joins TRBV5-1 to TRBJ2-1; TRBD2 agrees at 14 bases. The germline V gene has CDR1 SGHRS and CDR2 YFSETQ. V lost 5 bases to trimming and J lost 15 bases; unmatched junction nucleotides: 10. The CDR3 length is 14 residues. Written as DNA, the CDR3 is TGCGCCAGCAGTGGGACTAGCGGGAGTAGTATTCGGTTCTTC. This encodes CASSGTSGSSIRFF.

This clonotype was seen more than once but under ten times. V is TRBV4-1 and J is TRBJ2-5; 8 bases fit TRBD1. The CDR3 spans 17 residues. The germline V gene encodes CDR1 MGHRA and CDR2 YSYEKL. The J segment lost 0 bases and the V segment lost 2 bases, leaving 8 bases of the junction unmatched. CDR3 in DNA: TGCGCCAGCAGCCAAAAAGGGACAGGAACTAACCAAGAGACCCAGTACTTC. Protein: CASSQKGTGTNQETQYF.

This clonotype came up a few times. This chain uses TRBV4-1 with TRBJ1-4, with a weak D call TRBD1 (5 bases). The CDR3 extends over 15 amino acids. The germline V gene encodes CDR1 MGHRA and CDR2 YSYEKL. V was clipped by 0 bases and J by 6 bases, with 11 bases between them. CDR3 DNA sequence: TGCGCCAGCAGCCAAGATGCAGGGAGAGATGAAAAACTGTTTTTT. It specifies CASSQDAGRDEKLFF.